This section outlines one TCR beta chain sequence together with its context. The sample belongs to a study of blood T cell repertoires in COVID-19. Data came from immunoSEQ multiplex PCR; TCRdb stores just in-frame clones and leaves some out. The table lists approximately 210,000 clones, approximately 81% of them singletons, with less than 4% in the top ten. The CDR3 is 13 amino acids. Losses at the gene ends were 7 bases for V and 3 bases for J; bases not matched to a gene: 4. Germline-derived CDR1 and CDR2 are SQVTM and ANQGSEA. The sample comprised peripheral blood. This TCR derives from a woman of 80 years or more with acute or convalescent COVID-19. The chain links TRBV29-1 to TRBJ1-4, with 8 bases aligning to TRBD1. CDR3 region: CSGGTGANEKLFF. CDR3 DNA sequence: TGCAGCGGAGGGACAGGAGCTAATGAAAAACTGTTTTTT.